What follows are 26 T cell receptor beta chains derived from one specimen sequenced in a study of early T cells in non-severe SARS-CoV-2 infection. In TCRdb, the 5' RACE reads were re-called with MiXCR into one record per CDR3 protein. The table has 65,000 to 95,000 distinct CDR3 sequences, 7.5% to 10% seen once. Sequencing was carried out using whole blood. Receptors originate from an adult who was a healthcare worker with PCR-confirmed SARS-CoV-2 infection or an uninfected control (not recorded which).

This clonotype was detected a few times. The DNA of the CDR3 is TGTGCCAGCAGCGGCGGGCTAGCGGGACTTTACGAGCAGTACTTC. The encoded protein is CASSGGLAGLYEQYF. V is TRBV3-1 and J is TRBJ2-7; 9 nucleotides align to TRBD2. V shed 5 bases, J shed 4 bases, and the junction held 9 bases outside the gene matches. The CDR3 has 15 residues. Germline V gene data show CDR1 as LGHDT and CDR2 as YNNKEL (reference sequence).

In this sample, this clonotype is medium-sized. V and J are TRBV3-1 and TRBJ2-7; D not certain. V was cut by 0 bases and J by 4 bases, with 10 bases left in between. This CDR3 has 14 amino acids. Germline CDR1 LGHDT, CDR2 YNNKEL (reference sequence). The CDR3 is CASSQEVWGYEQYF. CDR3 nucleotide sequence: TGTGCCAGCAGCCAAGAAGTTTGGGGATACGAGCAGTACTTC.

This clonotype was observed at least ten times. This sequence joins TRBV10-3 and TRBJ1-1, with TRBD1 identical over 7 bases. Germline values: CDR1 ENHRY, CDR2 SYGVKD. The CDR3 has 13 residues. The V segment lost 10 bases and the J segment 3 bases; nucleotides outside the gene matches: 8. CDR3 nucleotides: TGTGCCACCCAGACAGGGTCGGACACTGAAGCTTTCTTT. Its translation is CATQTGSDTEAFF.

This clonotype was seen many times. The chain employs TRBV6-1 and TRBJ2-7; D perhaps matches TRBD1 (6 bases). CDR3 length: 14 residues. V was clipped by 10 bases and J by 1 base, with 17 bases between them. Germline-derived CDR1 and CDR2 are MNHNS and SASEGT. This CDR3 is CAISGQTGSYEQYF. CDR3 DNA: TGTGCCATTTCTGGACAGACTGGATCCTACGAGCAGTACTTC.

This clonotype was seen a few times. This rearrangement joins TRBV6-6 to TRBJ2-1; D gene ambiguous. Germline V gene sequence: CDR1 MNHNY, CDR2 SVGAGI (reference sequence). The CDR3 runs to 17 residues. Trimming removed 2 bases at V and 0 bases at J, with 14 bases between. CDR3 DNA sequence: TGTGCCAGCAGTTACGGAGCCGGGTCCAGCTCCTACAATGAGCAGTTCTTC. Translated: CASSYGAGSSSYNEQFF.

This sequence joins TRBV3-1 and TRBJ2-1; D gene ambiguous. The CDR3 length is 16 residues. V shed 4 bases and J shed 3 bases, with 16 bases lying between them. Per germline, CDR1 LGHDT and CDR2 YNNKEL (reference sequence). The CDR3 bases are TGTGCCAGCAGCCTGGGCGGATACGCGGACTACAATGAGCAGTTCTTC. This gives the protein CASSLGGYADYNEQFF.

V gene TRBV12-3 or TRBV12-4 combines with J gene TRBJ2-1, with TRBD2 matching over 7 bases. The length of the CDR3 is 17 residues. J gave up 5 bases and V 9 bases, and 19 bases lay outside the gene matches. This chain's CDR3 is CASGTGLVIGRDNEQFF. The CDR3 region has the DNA TGTGCCAGTGGGACCGGACTAGTTATTGGTAGGGACAATGAGCAGTTCTTC.

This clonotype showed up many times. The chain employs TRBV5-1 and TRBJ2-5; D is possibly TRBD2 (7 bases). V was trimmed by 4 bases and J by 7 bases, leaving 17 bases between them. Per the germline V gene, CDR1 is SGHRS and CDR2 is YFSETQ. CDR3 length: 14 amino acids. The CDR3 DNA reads TGCGCCAGCAGCCAACCCGGGGGGCACGGGACCCAGTACTTC. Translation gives CASSQPGGHGTQYF.

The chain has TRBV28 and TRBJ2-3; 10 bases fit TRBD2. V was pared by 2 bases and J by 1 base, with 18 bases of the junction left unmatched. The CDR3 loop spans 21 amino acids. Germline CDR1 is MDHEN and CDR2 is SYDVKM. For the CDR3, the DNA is TGTGCCAGCAGTTTACCCCACTCCTATGACTGGACTAGCGGAGGCACAGATACGCAGTATTTT. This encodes CASSLPHSYDWTSGGTDTQYF.

CDR3 coding DNA: TGCGCCAGCAGAGTTGGACAGGGGGCAGATAATTCACCCCTCCACTTT. The encoded protein is CASRVGQGADNSPLHF. This chain connects TRBV5-1 to TRBJ1-6; 11 nucleotides align to TRBD1. Germline CDR1 reads SGHRS; CDR2 reads YFSETQ. V lost 5 bases and J lost 5; bases outside the gene matches: 6. This CDR3 contains 16 residues.

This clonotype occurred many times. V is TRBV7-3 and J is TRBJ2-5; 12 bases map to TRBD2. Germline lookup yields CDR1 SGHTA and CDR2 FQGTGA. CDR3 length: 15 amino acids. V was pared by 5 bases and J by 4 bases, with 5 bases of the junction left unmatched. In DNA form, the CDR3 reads TGTGCCAGCAGCCCCGGACTAGCGGGACTAGAGACCCAGTACTTC. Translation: CASSPGLAGLETQYF.

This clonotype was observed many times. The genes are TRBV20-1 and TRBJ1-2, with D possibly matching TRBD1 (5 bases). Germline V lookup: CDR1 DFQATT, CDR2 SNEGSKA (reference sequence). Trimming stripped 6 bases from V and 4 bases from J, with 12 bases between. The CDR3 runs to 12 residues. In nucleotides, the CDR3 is TGCAGTGCGGAGGGACGGACCTATGGCTACACCTTC. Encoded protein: CSAEGRTYGYTF.

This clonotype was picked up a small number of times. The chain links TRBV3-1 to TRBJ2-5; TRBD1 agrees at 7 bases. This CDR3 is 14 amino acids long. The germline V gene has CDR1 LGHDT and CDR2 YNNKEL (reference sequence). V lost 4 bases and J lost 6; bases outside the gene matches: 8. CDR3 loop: CASSPTRDSKTQYF. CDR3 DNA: TGTGCCAGCAGCCCTACCCGGGACAGCAAGACCCAGTACTTC.

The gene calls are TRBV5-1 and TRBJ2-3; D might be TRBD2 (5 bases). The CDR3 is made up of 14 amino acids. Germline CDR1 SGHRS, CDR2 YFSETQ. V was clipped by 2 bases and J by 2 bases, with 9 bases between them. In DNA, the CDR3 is TGCGCCAGCAGCTTAAGCGGATACACAGATACGCAGTATTTT. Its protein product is CASSLSGYTDTQYF.

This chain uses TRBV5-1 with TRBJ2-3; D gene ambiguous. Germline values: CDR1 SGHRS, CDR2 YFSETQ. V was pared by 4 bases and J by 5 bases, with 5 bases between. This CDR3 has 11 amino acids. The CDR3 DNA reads TGCGCCAGCAGCATAGGAGATACGCAGTATTTT. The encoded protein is CASSIGDTQYF.

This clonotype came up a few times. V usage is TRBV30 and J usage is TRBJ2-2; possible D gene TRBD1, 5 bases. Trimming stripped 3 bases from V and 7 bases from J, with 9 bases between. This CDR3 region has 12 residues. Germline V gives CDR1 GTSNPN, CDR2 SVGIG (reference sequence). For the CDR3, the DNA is TGTGCCTGGAGCCAGGGTTTCGGGGAGCTGTTTTTT. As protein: CAWSQGFGELFF.

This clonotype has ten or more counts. CDR3 sequence reads: CASRPDRGFYNEQFF. CDR3 sequence (DNA): TGTGCCAGCAGACCCGACAGGGGGTTCTACAATGAGCAGTTCTTC. This sequence joins TRBV28 and TRBJ2-1; TRBD1 matches at 9 bases. The ends lost 6 bases at V and 3 bases at J; junction bases unmatched: 6. Germline V CDR1 and CDR2: MDHEN, SYDVKM. CDR3 length: 15 amino acids.

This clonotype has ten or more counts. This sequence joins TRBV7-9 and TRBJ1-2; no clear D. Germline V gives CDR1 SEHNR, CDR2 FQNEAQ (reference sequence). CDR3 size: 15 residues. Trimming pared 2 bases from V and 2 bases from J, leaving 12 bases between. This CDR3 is CASSLSSAHNYGYTF. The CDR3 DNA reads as TGTGCCAGCAGCTTATCCAGTGCCCACAACTATGGCTACACCTTC.

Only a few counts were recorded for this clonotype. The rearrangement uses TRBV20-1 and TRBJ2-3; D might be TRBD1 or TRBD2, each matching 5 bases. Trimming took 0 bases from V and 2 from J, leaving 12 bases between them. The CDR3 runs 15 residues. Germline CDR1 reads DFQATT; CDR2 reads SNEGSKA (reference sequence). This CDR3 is CSARDSRDHTDTQYF. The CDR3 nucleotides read TGCAGTGCTAGAGATTCTAGGGACCACACAGATACGCAGTATTTT.

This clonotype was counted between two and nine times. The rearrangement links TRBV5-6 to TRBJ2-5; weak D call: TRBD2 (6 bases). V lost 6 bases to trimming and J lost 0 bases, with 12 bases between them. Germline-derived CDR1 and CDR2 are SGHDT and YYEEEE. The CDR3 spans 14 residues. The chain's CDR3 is CASTTGVYQETQYF. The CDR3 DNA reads TGTGCCAGCACCACGGGAGTGTACCAAGAGACCCAGTACTTC. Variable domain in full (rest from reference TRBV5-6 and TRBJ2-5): DAGVTQSPTHLIKTRGQQVTLRCSPKSGHDTVSWYQQALGQGPQFIFQYYEEEERQRGNFPDRFSGHQFPNYSSELNVNALLLGDSALYLCASTTGVYQETQYFGPGTRLLVL.

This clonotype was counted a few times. CDR3 residues: CASSFRRNYGYTF. For the CDR3, the DNA is TGTGCCAGCAGTTTTAGGCGGAACTATGGCTACACCTTC. The V call is TRBV27, the J call TRBJ1-2; no firm D call. Germline V gene sequence: CDR1 MNHEY, CDR2 SMNVEV (reference sequence). The CDR3 runs 13 residues. V lost 3 bases and J lost 2, with 7 bases in between.

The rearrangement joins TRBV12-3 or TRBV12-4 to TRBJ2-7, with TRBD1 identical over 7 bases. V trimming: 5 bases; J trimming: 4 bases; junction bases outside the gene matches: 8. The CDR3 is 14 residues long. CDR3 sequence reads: CASSPPGQQYEQYF. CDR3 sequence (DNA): TGTGCCAGCAGTCCCCCGGGACAGCAATACGAGCAGTACTTC.

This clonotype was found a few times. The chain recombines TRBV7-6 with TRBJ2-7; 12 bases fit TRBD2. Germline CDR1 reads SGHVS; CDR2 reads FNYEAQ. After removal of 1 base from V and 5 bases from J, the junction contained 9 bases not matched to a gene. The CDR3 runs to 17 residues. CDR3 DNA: TGTGCCAGCAGCTTAGGGACTAGCGGGACGAATAACCACGAGCAGTACTTC. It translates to CASSLGTSGTNNHEQYF.

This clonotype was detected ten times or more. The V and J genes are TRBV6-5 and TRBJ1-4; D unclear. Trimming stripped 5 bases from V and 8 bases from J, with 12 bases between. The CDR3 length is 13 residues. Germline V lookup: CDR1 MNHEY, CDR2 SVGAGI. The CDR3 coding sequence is TGTGCCAGCAGTCGAACACCCACGGAAAAACTGTTTTTT. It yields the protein CASSRTPTEKLFF.

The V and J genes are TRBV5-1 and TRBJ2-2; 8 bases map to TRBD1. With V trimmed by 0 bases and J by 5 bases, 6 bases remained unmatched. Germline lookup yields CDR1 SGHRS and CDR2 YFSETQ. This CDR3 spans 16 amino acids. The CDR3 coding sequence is TGCGCCAGCAGCTTGGAGGTCAGGGGGCGAACCGGGGAGCTGTTTTTT. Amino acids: CASSLEVRGRTGELFF.

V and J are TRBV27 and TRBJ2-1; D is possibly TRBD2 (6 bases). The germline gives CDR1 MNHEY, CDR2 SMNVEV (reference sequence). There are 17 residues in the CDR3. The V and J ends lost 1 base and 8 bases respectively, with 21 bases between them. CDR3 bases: TGTGCCAGCAGTTTATTAGGCGGCGGGATTACTTCTTATGAGCAGTTCTTC. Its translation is CASSLLGGGITSYEQFF.